This T cell receptor (beta chain) was obtained from a study of vaccination and CD4 T cells after COVID-19. Overall study context: The peptides that stimulated the cells were overlapping spike peptides from SARS-CoV-2, HCoV-NL63, HCoV-OC43 and HCoV-229E.

Sequence data for DNA of cultured CD4+ T cells were generated by the Oncomine TCR Beta short-read assay. Each CDR3 protein gets one entry after TCRdb re-called the PCR reads with MiXCR. The sample has 15,000 to 20,000 distinct CDR3 sequences; approximately 29% are singletons. Treatment reported: roughly 11-day PBMC culture with coronavirus spike peptide pools or control peptides (ViraFEST assay). The J segment lost 6 bases and the V segment lost 5 bases, leaving 12 bases of the junction unmatched. The length of the CDR3 is 15 residues. Germline CDR1 is SQVTM and CDR2 is ANQGSEA. This clonotype turned up a few times. As yet, its antigen is unknown.

Specimen: cultured CD4+ T cells from blood. This receptor was identified in a human donor with COVID-19. This rearrangement joins TRBV29-1 to TRBJ1-5; 8 nucleotides align to TRBD1. In nucleotides, the CDR3 is TGCAGCGTTCGGCTTGGGACAGGTTTGGGTCAGCCCCAGCATTTT. Protein: CSVRLGTGLGQPQHF.